One sample yielded the 17 T cell receptor beta chains listed below, sequenced in a study of immune evolution from preneoplasia to lung adenocarcinoma (dated by TCRdb to the early 2020s). Libraries were prepared through the immunoSEQ multiplex PCR assay. TCRdb provides this immuneACCESS table in a form limited to in-frame rearrangements. Some clones are lacking; in checked studies, under half of them reflect an unresolved V gene, and why the rest are absent is not known. This sample gives about 11,000 clones in total; roughly four fifths of them show up just once. The ten largest clones capture approximately 3.5% of the sample. Sequenced material: FFPE minimally invasive lung adenocarcinoma tissue. This sample's cell subset or site label indicates: micro-invasive lung adenocarcinoma (MIA). These receptors were taken from a person aged 65 to 79 with lung adenocarcinoma.

For this clone: One end of the junction fails to match germline, which may point to a read error. The chain recombines TRBV19 with TRBJ2-1; 7 bases are shared with TRBD2. The CDR3 is 14 residues long. Germline-derived CDR1 and CDR2 are LNHDA and SQIVND (reference sequence). CDR3 protein: CASNIGGRANEQFF. For the CDR3, the DNA is TGTGCCAGTAATATAGGAGGGAGGGCGAATGAGCAGTTCTTC. Full variable domain (remainder filled in from reference TRBV19 and TRBJ2-1): DGGITQSPKYLFRKEGQNVTLSCEQNLNHDAMYWYRQDPGQGLRLIYYSQIVNDFQKGDIAEGYSVSREKKESFPLTVTSAQKNPTAFYLCASNIGGRANEQFFGPGTRLTVL.

The V gene is TRBV28, the J gene TRBJ1-2, with a possible D match to TRBD1 (6 bases). Trimming cost V 4 bases and J 4 bases, with 19 bases left between them. There are 16 residues in the CDR3. CDR1 and CDR2 from the germline V gene are MDHEN and SYDVKM. The CDR3 sequence: CASSSLDRTGPYGYTF. CDR3 sequence (DNA): TGTGCCAGCAGTTCCCTAGACAGGACCGGCCCCTATGGCTACACCTTC.

The sample holds a few counts of this clone. This chain links TRBV28 with TRBJ1-2, with D possibly being TRBD1 (5 bases). V lost 5 bases and J 4 bases, leaving 14 bases between the germline ends. CDR3 length: 14 amino acids. Germline values: CDR1 MDHEN, CDR2 SYDVKM. This CDR3 is CASSPRVRGYGYTF. CDR3 bases: TGTGCCAGCAGTCCCAGGGTGAGGGGCTATGGCTACACCTTC.

This rearrangement joins TRBV28 to TRBJ1-4, with D maybe TRBD1 (6 bases). V gave up 8 bases and J gave up 0 bases, with 13 bases separating them. Germline V gene lookup returns CDR1 MDHEN and CDR2 SYDVKM. This CDR3 is built from 15 residues. The CDR3 DNA follows: TGTGCCAGCCGCGAAGGGGGTTCAACTAATGAAAAACTGTTTTTT. Its protein product is CASREGGSTNEKLFF.

The genes are TRBV29-1 and TRBJ2-2; 7 nucleotides line up with TRBD1. Germline assignment: CDR1 SQVTM and CDR2 ANQGSEA. The junction had 7 bases not matched to a gene; V was cut back by 4 bases and J by 5 bases. The CDR3 has 14 residues. CDR3 nucleotides: TGCAGCGTTGTCCATAGGGGGCGTACCGGGGAGCTGTTTTTT. Its protein product is CSVVHRGRTGELFF.

As DNA, the CDR3 is TGTGCCAGCAGCCAAGATCTGAGACAGATGGAGCAGTTCTTC. It codes for CASSQDLRQMEQFF. The chain links TRBV14 to TRBJ2-1; tentatively, D is TRBD1 (5 bases). With 0 bases removed from V and 10 bases from J, the gap between germline ends came to 13 bases. The CDR3 contains 14 residues. CDR1 and CDR2 (germline): SGHDN, FVKESK.

The rearrangement joins TRBV30 to TRBJ1-2; no reliable D call. The CDR3 totals 13 residues. Germline V CDR1 and CDR2: GTSNPN, SVGIG (reference sequence). Trimming cost V 4 bases and J 4 bases, with 13 bases left between them. CDR3 sequence: CAWNVPGSYGYTF. The CDR3 nucleotides read TGTGCCTGGAACGTCCCAGGATCCTATGGCTACACCTTC.

The sample holds one count of this clone. The chain combines TRBV19 with TRBJ2-2, with unresolved D. Germline lookup yields CDR1 LNHDA and CDR2 SQIVND (reference sequence). The CDR3 runs to 14 residues. Between the trimmed V and J ends, which lost 3 bases and 0 bases, there was a span of 5 bases. The CDR3 reads CASSMLTNTGELFF. DNA of the CDR3: TGTGCCAGTAGTATGCTCACGAACACCGGGGAGCTGTTTTTT.

This clone showed up just a few times. A junction boundary mismatches the germline segment, possibly from a read error. The chain uses TRBV7-9 and TRBJ1-1, with D possibly being TRBD1 (5 bases). Germline CDR1 SEHNR, CDR2 FQNEAQ (reference sequence). This CDR3 comprises 14 residues. CDR3 protein: CASSQAGTYTGAFF. DNA of the CDR3: TGTGCCAGCAGCCAAGCTGGGACCTATACTGGAGCTTTCTTT.

V is TRBV11-3 and J is TRBJ1-1; D ambiguous. The CDR3 consists of 13 residues. Germline assignment: CDR1 SGHNT and CDR2 YENEEA. The V and J ends lost 5 bases and 0 bases respectively, with 7 bases between them. The DNA of the CDR3 is TGTGCCAGCAGCGCCCGTATGAACACTGAAGCTTTCTTT. It specifies CASSARMNTEAFF.

The chain recombines TRBV18 with TRBJ1-1; D is unclear. The CDR3 sequence is 14 residues long. The germline V gene has CDR1 KGHSH and CDR2 LQKENI. V was clipped by 4 bases and J by 4 bases, with 13 bases between them. CDR3 coding DNA: TGTGCCAGCTCACTAGAGTTCGGGTTCACTGAAGCTTTCTTT. Translation gives CASSLEFGFTEAFF.

J is TRBJ2-3 and V is TRBV7-9; D is undetermined. Trimming removed 0 bases from V and 5 bases from J, with 0 bases in between. The germline CDR1 and CDR2 sequences are SEHNR and FQNEAQ (reference sequence). The CDR3 sequence is 11 residues long. CDR3 in DNA: TGTGCCAGCAGCTTAGCAGATACGCAGTATTTT. It codes for CASSLADTQYF.

The chain employs TRBV10-3 and TRBJ1-2; D perhaps matches TRBD1 (5 bases). This CDR3 comprises 15 residues. Trimming pared 0 bases from V and 2 bases from J, leaving 10 bases between. CDR1 and CDR2 (germline): ENHRY, SYGVKD. CDR3 residues: CAISESDKKNYGYTF. The CDR3 coding sequence is TGTGCCATCAGTGAGTCGGACAAAAAGAACTATGGCTACACCTTC.

This chain connects TRBV27 to TRBJ1-1, with D maybe TRBD1 (5 bases). This CDR3 region has 14 residues. Germline V gene lookup returns CDR1 MNHEY and CDR2 SMNVEV (reference sequence). V was clipped by 0 bases and J by 1 base, with 6 bases between them. The chain's CDR3 is CASSLSGQNTEAFF. The CDR3 DNA reads TGTGCCAGCAGTTTATCGGGGCAGAACACTGAAGCTTTCTTT.

This sequence joins TRBV18 and TRBJ2-7; D is uncertain. Between the trimmed V and J ends, which lost 0 bases and 4 bases, there was a span of 7 bases. Germline CDR1 reads KGHSH; CDR2 reads LQKENI. The CDR3 is made up of 13 amino acids. The CDR3 DNA follows: TGTGCCAGCTCACCACCGGATGAATACGAGCAGTACTTC. Translated, it gives CASSPPDEYEQYF.

The CDR3 coding sequence is TGTGCCAGCAGTAAAGCGGGAGGACGCAATGAGCAGTTCTTC. Translated: CASSKAGGRNEQFF. The J gene is TRBJ2-1, the V gene TRBV28; 9 bases fit TRBD2. The ends lost 5 bases at V and 6 bases at J; junction bases unmatched: 5. The CDR3 extends over 14 amino acids. CDR1 is MDHEN and CDR2 is SYDVKM in the germline V gene.

The rearrangement joins TRBV19 to TRBJ2-1; possible D gene TRBD2, 5 bases. V was cut by 8 bases and J by 5 bases, with 16 bases left in between. Germline CDR1 and CDR2: LNHDA and SQIVND (reference sequence). The CDR3 length is 14 residues. The CDR3 DNA reads TGTGCCAGTGGGAGCTATCCGCGGAACAATGAGCAGTTCTTC. It translates to CASGSYPRNNEQFF.